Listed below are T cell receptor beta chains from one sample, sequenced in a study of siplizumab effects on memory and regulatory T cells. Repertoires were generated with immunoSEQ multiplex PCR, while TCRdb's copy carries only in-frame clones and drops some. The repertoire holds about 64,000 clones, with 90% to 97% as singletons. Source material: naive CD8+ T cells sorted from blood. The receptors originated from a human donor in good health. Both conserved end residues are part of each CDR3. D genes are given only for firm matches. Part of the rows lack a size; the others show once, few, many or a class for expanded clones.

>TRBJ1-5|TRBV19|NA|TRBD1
CASTVFDRGYQPQHF
TGTGCCAGTACCGTATTCGACAGGGGCTATCAGCCCCAGCATTTT
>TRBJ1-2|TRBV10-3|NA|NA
CAITTGSFYGYTF
TGTGCCATCACCACAGGGTCTTTCTATGGCTACACCTTC
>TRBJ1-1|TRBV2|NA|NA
CASTISPGGAVGAFF
TGTGCCAGCACCATCAGCCCGGGGGGCGCTGTCGGAGCTTTCTTT
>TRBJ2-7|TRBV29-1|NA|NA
CSVGIYNIEQYF
TGCAGCGTTGGGATATATAATATCGAGCAGTACTTC
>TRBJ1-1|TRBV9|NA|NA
CASSVAGLNEAFF
TGTGCCAGCAGCGTAGCTGGGCTAAATGAAGCTTTCTTT
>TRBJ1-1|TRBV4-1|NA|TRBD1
CASSQQGVGNTEAFF
TGCGCCAGCAGCCAACAGGGGGTGGGTAACACTGAAGCTTTCTTT
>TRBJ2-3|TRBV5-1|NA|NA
CASSLGVLVGSLDTQYF
TGCGCCAGCAGCTTGGGTGTTCTCGTCGGCTCGCTGGATACGCAGTATTTT
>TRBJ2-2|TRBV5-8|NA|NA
CASSLEGALAGELFF
TGTGCCAGCAGCTTGGAAGGGGCATTGGCCGGGGAGCTGTTTTTT
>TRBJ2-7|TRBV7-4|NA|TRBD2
CASSLEPSGGLYEQYF
TGTGCCAGCAGCTTAGAGCCCAGCGGGGGGTTGTACGAGCAGTACTTC
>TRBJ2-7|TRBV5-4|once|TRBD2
CASSWSGGTYEQYF
TGTGCCAGCAGCTGGAGCGGGGGGACCTACGAGCAGTACTTC
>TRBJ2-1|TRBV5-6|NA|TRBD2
CASSPGDYLNNEQFF
TGTGCCAGCAGCCCTGGGGACTACCTGAACAATGAGCAGTTCTTC
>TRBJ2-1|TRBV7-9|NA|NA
CASSFLGEQFF
TGTGCCAGCAGCTTCTTGGGTGAGCAGTTCTTC
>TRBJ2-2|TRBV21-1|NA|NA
CASSTIQGLAGDTHGELFF
TGTGCCAGCAGCACAATCCAAGGACTAGCGGGGGATACCCACGGGGAGCTGTTTTTT
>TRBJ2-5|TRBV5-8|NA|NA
CASSLTGYQETQYF
TGTGCCAGCAGCTTGACAGGGTACCAAGAGACCCAGTACTTC
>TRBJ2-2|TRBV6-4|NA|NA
CASSDSWVANTGELFF
TGTGCCAGCAGTGACTCTTGGGTCGCGAACACCGGGGAGCTGTTTTTT
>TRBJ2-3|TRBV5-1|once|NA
CASSLLGFTDTQYF
TGCGCCAGCAGCTTGTTGGGGTTCACAGATACGCAGTATTTT
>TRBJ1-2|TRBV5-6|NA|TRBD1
CASSRTGGYGYTF
TGTGCCAGCAGCAGGACAGGGGGCTATGGCTACACCTTC
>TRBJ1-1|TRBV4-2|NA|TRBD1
CASSQDRAAEAFF
TGTGCCAGCAGCCAGGACAGGGCCGCTGAAGCTTTCTTT
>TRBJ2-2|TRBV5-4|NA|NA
CASSLTGNTGELFF
TGTGCCAGCAGCTTGACAGGGAACACCGGGGAGCTGTTTTTT
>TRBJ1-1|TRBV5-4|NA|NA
CALAGTDTEAFF
TGTGCCCTGGCGGGGACCGACACTGAAGCTTTCTTT
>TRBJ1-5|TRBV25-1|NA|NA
CASSGTGTQHF
TGTGCCAGCAGTGGTACGGGGACCCAGCATTTT
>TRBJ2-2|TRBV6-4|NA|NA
CASSDSTYAGELFF
TGTGCCAGCAGTGACTCGACTTATGCCGGGGAGCTGTTTTTT
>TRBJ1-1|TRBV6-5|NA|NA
CASSYARSTEAFF
TGTGCCAGCAGTTACGCCCGGAGCACTGAAGCTTTCTTT
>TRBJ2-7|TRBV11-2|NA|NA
CASSQGASYEQYF
TGTGCCAGCAGCCAGGGTGCCTCCTACGAGCAGTACTTC
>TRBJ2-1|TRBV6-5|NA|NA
CASTAGSIGNEQFF
TGTGCCAGCACGGCAGGGAGTATCGGGAATGAGCAGTTCTTC
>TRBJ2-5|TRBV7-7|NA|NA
CASSLGGGAGETQYF
TGTGCCAGCAGCTTAGGAGGGGGGGCCGGGGAGACCCAGTACTTC
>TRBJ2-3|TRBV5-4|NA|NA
CASSTRSDTQYF
TGTGCCAGCAGCACCCGATCTGATACGCAGTATTTT
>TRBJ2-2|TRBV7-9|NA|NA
CASSWGTGELFF
TGTGCCAGCAGCTGGGGGACCGGGGAGCTGTTTTTT
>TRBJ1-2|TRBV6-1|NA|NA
CASSEAVGAYGYTF
TGTGCCAGCAGTGAAGCGGTTGGTGCCTATGGCTACACCTTC
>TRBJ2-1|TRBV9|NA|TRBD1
CASSSPTGTGYAFF
TGTGCCAGCAGCTCCCCTACCGGGACAGGGTACGCATTCTTC
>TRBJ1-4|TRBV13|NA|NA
CASSLNNDREKLFF
TGTGCCAGCAGCCTCAACAACGACAGGGAAAAACTGTTTTTT
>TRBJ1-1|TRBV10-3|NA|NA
CAISEGVSMNTEAFF
TGTGCCATCAGTGAGGGTGTGAGCATGAACACTGAAGCTTTCTTT
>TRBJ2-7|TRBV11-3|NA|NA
CASSTGAGYEQYF
TGTGCCAGTTCCACGGGGGCGGGGTACGAGCAGTACTTC
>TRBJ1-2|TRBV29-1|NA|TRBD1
CSAPDREGGYTF
TGCAGCGCACCGGACAGGGAGGGAGGCTACACCTTC
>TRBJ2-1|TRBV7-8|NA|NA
CASSLGGLYNEQFF
TGTGCCAGCAGCTTGGGGGGGCTATACAATGAGCAGTTCTTC
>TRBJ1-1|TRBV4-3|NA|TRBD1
CASSQDRSGGVSHTEAFF
TGCGCCAGCAGCCAAGATCGGTCAGGGGGTGTCTCTCACACTGAAGCTTTCTTT
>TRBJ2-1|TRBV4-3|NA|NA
CASSQDSGESYNEQFF
TGCGCCAGCAGCCAAGATTCGGGGGAAAGCTACAATGAGCAGTTCTTC
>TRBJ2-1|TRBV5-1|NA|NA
CASSMRGYNEQFF
TGCGCCAGCAGCATGAGAGGTTACAATGAGCAGTTCTTC
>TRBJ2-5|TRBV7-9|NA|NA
CASSPGTRAKETQYF
TGTGCCAGCAGCCCAGGGACTCGGGCCAAAGAGACCCAGTACTTC
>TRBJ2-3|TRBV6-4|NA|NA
CASSLQGSDTQYF
TGTGCCAGCAGTCTCCAAGGTAGCGATACGCAGTATTTT
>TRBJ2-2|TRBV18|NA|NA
CASSDFEGGPLTGELFF
TGTGCCAGCTCAGACTTCGAGGGGGGGCCTCTGACCGGGGAGCTGTTTTTT
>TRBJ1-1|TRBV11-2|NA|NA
CASSPSSREAFF
TGTGCCAGCAGCCCCAGTAGTCGGGAAGCTTTCTTT